The rows below give T cell receptor beta chains drawn from one sample of a study of Graves' ophthalmopathy and Graves' hyperthyroidism. TCRdb ran MiXCR on the multiplex PCR reads and lists one entry per CDR3 protein. The sample has more than 15,000 distinct CDR3 sequences, 46% seen once; the top ten hold 25%. Sequenced: peripheral blood. The receptors were sampled from a woman aged 40 to 49 with stable Graves' hyperthyroidism. The CDR3 runs from the conserved cysteine through the conserved F or W. The D gene is left open where the match is weak. Clone size appears in some rows only: once, few, many, or a class for an expanded clone.

j_call	clone_size	v_call	d_call	cdr3_aa	cdr3_nt
TRBJ2-7	.	TRBV5-1	.	CASSRASGGRAEQYF	TGCGCCAGCAGTAGAGCGAGCGGAGGGCGGGCCGAGCAGTACTTC
TRBJ2-7	few	TRBV18	TRBD1	CASSPSGRGYSYEQYF	TGTGCCAGCTCACCAAGTGGCAGGGGGTACTCCTACGAGCAGTACTTC
TRBJ1-1	.	TRBV2	.	CASSVDYNTEAFF	TGTGCCAGCAGTGTCGACTACAACACTGAAGCTTTCTTT
TRBJ2-7	many	TRBV20-1	TRBD2	CSAGTSGGQLYEQYF	TGCAGTGCCGGGACTAGCGGGGGGCAATTGTACGAGCAGTACTTC
TRBJ2-3	medium-sized	TRBV7-8	TRBD2	CASSLAASTDTQYF	TGTGCCAGCAGTCTAGCGGCTAGCACAGATACGCAGTATTTT
TRBJ2-2	.	TRBV6-5	TRBD1	CATKPSTGYLTGELFF	TGTGCCACCAAGCCGTCGACAGGGTATCTCACCGGGGAGCTGTTTTTT
TRBJ2-3	many	TRBV20-1	TRBD1	CSARDPGQGPADTQYF	TGCAGTGCTAGAGACCCGGGACAGGGGCCGGCAGATACGCAGTATTTT
TRBJ2-3	few	TRBV7-2	.	CASSLSWGGVVTQYF	TGTGCCAGCAGCTTGAGCTGGGGCGGAGTGGTTACGCAGTATTTT
TRBJ2-7	.	TRBV28	TRBD1	CAAGQAGYEQYF	TGTGCCGCCGGACAGGCCGGCTACGAGCAGTACTTC
TRBJ2-5	.	TRBV7-2	TRBD2	CASTSYSGEETQYF	TGTGCCAGCACCTCTTATAGCGGGGAGGAGACCCAGTACTTC
TRBJ2-5	.	TRBV10-3	.	CAISGGGEETQYF	TGTGCCATCAGTGGTGGTGGAGAAGAGACCCAGTACTTC
TRBJ1-4	many	TRBV5-1	TRBD1	CASSSDRGSEKLFF	TGCGCCAGCAGCTCGGACAGGGGGAGTGAAAAACTGTTTTTT
TRBJ2-3	.	TRBV6-2/TRBV6-3	.	CASSSATGFGTDTQYF	TGTGCCAGCAGCTCGGCCACAGGGTTTGGCACAGATACGCAGTATTTT
TRBJ1-2	medium-sized	TRBV7-9	.	CASTVPGEGYGYTF	TGTGCCAGCACGGTCCCTGGGGAGGGCTATGGCTACACCTTC
TRBJ1-2	.	TRBV6-1	TRBD1	CASSPDRGYGDTF	TGTGCCAGCAGCCCAGACAGGGGCTATGGCGACACCTTC
TRBJ1-2	.	TRBV15	.	CATSRDPSWGYTF	TGTGCCACCAGCAGAGATCCCAGCTGGGGCTACACCTTC
TRBJ2-1	.	TRBV7-9	.	CASSLADSGEQFF	TGTGCCAGCAGCTTAGCAGACAGTGGTGAGCAGTTCTTC
TRBJ1-3	few	TRBV6-5	.	CASSYSGAENTIYF	TGTGCCAGCAGTTACTCAGGGGCTGAAAACACCATATATTTT
TRBJ2-1	few	TRBV6-4	.	CASSDNPEGGGNEQFF	TGTGCCAGCAGTGATAATCCAGAGGGGGGTGGTAATGAGCAGTTCTTC
TRBJ1-5	medium-sized	TRBV10-3	.	CAISGGERPQHF	TGTGCCATCAGTGGGGGGGAGCGGCCCCAGCATTTT
TRBJ2-5	.	TRBV20-1	TRBD2	CSATLLAGGPRETQYF	TGCAGTGCTACCTTACTAGCGGGAGGGCCCCGGGAGACCCAGTACTTC
TRBJ2-2	many	TRBV14	TRBD2	CASSQLAGPTGELFF	TGTGCCAGCAGCCAGCTAGCGGGACCCACCGGGGAGCTGTTTTTT
TRBJ2-7	.	TRBV24-1	.	CATSDSSYEQYF	TGTGCCACGTCTGACAGTTCCTACGAGCAGTACTTC
TRBJ2-2	many	TRBV19	.	CASSFLLGGGNTGELFF	TGTGCCAGTAGCTTCCTTTTGGGGGGCGGGAACACCGGGGAGCTGTTTTTT
TRBJ2-7	.	TRBV6-5	.	CASSYSRFSYEQYF	TGTGCCAGCAGTTACTCTAGGTTTTCCTACGAGCAGTACTTC
TRBJ2-7	many	TRBV6-5	.	CASSSPSSKRAYEQYF	TGTGCCAGCAGTTCGCCATCGTCAAAGCGGGCCTACGAGCAGTACTTC
TRBJ1-2	.	TRBV4-2	.	CASKYKEDSRYGYTF	TGTGCCAGCAAATACAAGGAGGACAGTCGCTATGGCTACACCTTC
TRBJ2-7	few	TRBV7-2	.	CASSFPGQEQYF	TGTGCCAGCAGCTTTCCCGGACAGGAGCAGTACTTC
TRBJ2-3	medium-sized	TRBV29-1	TRBD1	CSVEQGALDTQYF	TGCAGCGTTGAGCAGGGGGCTTTAGATACGCAGTATTTT
TRBJ1-1	.	TRBV3-1	.	CASSQRGSGTEAFF	TGTGCCAGCAGCCAGAGAGGGTCAGGGACTGAAGCTTTCTTT
TRBJ2-2	many	TRBV11-2	.	CASSLSGTGELFF	TGTGCCAGCAGCTTGAGCGGAACCGGGGAGCTGTTTTTT
TRBJ2-5	.	TRBV4-3	.	CASSPGLQETQYF	TGCGCCAGCAGCCCGGGACTCCAAGAGACCCAGTACTTC
TRBJ1-1	.	TRBV29-1	.	CSVGRDPEAFF	TGCAGCGTTGGTAGGGACCCTGAAGCTTTCTTT
TRBJ2-3	many	TRBV11-1	TRBD2	CASSLGLVSTDTQYF	TGTGCCAGCAGCTTGGGACTAGTTAGCACAGATACGCAGTATTTT
TRBJ1-4	many	TRBV9	.	CASSPTRATNEKLFF	TGTGCCAGCAGCCCCACTCGAGCAACTAATGAAAAACTGTTTTTT
TRBJ2-5	.	TRBV9	.	CASSVVSRGSGEEKTQYF	TGTGCCAGCAGCGTAGTCAGCAGGGGATCCGGGGAGGAAAAGACCCAGTACTTC
TRBJ2-6	.	TRBV5-1	TRBD2	CASSFWTSGGISSGANVLTF	TGCGCCAGCAGCTTCTGGACTAGCGGGGGAATAAGCTCTGGGGCCAACGTCCTGACTTTC
TRBJ2-7	many	TRBV11-2	.	CASSSTYEQYF	TGTGCCAGCAGTTCGACCTACGAGCAGTACTTC
TRBJ2-3	once	TRBV4-3	TRBD2	CASSLTRAGVADTQYF	TGCGCCAGCAGCCTAACACGAGCGGGAGTGGCAGATACGCAGTATTTT
TRBJ2-3	.	TRBV6-2/TRBV6-3	.	CASSYSESRDTQYF	TGTGCCAGCAGTTACTCGGAATCTAGGGATACGCAGTATTTT
TRBJ1-1	.	TRBV6-5	TRBD1	CASAGGGLGGAEAFF	TGTGCCAGCGCAGGGGGCGGCTTGGGTGGTGCTGAAGCTTTCTTT
TRBJ2-6	.	TRBV20-1	.	CSAGGASASGANVQTF	TGTAGTGCAGGAGGGGCTAGCGCATCTGGGGCCAACGTCCAGACTTTC
TRBJ2-7	many	TRBV5-4	.	CASSSGGGEQYF	TGTGCCAGCAGCTCAGGGGGGGGGGAGCAGTACTTC
TRBJ2-3	.	TRBV5-4	TRBD2	CASSLKTSGTDTQYF	TGTGCCAGCAGCCTAAAGACTAGCGGCACAGATACGCAGTATTTT
TRBJ2-7	many	TRBV20-1	.	CSAREEGQSHEQYF	TGCAGTGCTAGAGAAGAGGGGCAGTCCCACGAGCAGTACTTC
TRBJ2-1	.	TRBV24-1	TRBD2	CATSDPGLADNEQFF	TGTGCCACCAGTGATCCGGGACTAGCTGACAATGAGCAGTTCTTC
TRBJ2-1	medium-sized	TRBV25-1	TRBD2	CASSEPGLAGAPSYNEQFF	TGTGCCAGCAGTGAACCCGGACTAGCGGGAGCCCCCTCCTACAATGAGCAGTTCTTC
TRBJ2-7	.	TRBV2	.	CASSEPFTYEQYF	TGTGCCAGCAGTGAACCATTCACCTACGAGCAGTACTTC
TRBJ2-7	.	TRBV10-3	TRBD1	CAISLTGVGQPQQYF	TGTGCCATCAGTTTAACAGGGGTGGGTCAGCCCCAGCAGTACTTC
TRBJ2-3	.	TRBV18	.	CASSPASDTQYF	TGTGCCAGCTCACCTGCCTCAGATACGCAGTATTTT
TRBJ2-3	.	TRBV7-3	.	CASSSQGTPDTQYF	TGTGCCAGCAGCTCCCAGGGAACTCCAGATACGCAATATTTT